These T cell receptor beta chains were read from a single sample in a study of T cells after yellow fever vaccination. One entry per CDR3 protein, called by TCRdb with MiXCR from the 5' RACE reads. Of around 250,000 distinct CDR3 sequences in the sample, 6.9% were seen once. The sample here was CD4+ T cells sorted from PBMCs, taken 15 days after the yellow fever booster vaccination. These receptors all stem from a man aged 25-45 years who received the YFV17D yellow fever vaccine. Each CDR3 is given with its conserved first and last residue. D genes are given only for firm matches. For some rows the clone size is stated as once, few or many, or as a class when expanded; others skip it.

V	D	size	J	length	CDR3	DNA
TRBV18	TRBD1	many	TRBJ1-5	14	CASSAGTGNQPQHF	TGTGCCAGCTCAGCGGGGACAGGGAATCAGCCCCAGCATTTT
TRBV11-2	-	many	TRBJ1-5	15	CASSLTDGSNQPQHF	TGTGCCAGCAGCTTAACGGACGGGAGCAATCAGCCCCAGCATTTT
TRBV20-1	-	-	TRBJ2-1	15	CSADRSSGYYNEQFF	TGCAGTGCTGACAGGTCTAGCGGATACTACAATGAGCAGTTCTTC
TRBV12-3/TRBV12-4	-	many	TRBJ2-2	17	CASSDTGTHINTGELFF	TGTGCCAGCAGTGACACCGGGACACATATTAACACCGGGGAGCTGTTTTTT
TRBV4-1	-	-	TRBJ2-3	16	CASSQPRVGWTDTQYF	TGCGCCAGCAGCCAACCCCGGGTGGGCTGGACAGATACGCAGTATTTT
TRBV6-5	-	few	TRBJ2-7	14	CASRTTGYSYEQYF	TGTGCCAGCAGGACTACAGGGTACTCCTACGAGCAGTACTTC
TRBV5-1	TRBD2	many	TRBJ2-1	15	CASSSTSGSYNEQFF	TGCGCCAGCAGCTCGACTAGCGGATCCTACAATGAGCAGTTCTTC
TRBV12-3/TRBV12-4	TRBD2	few	TRBJ2-1	15	CASRSLAGVANEQFF	TGTGCCAGCAGATCACTAGCGGGAGTAGCCAATGAGCAGTTCTTC
TRBV28	TRBD2	many	TRBJ2-2	16	CASTPRLAGDTGELFF	TGTGCCAGCACCCCCCGGCTAGCGGGAGATACCGGGGAGCTGTTTTTT
TRBV29-1	TRBD1	few	TRBJ2-1	13	CSVDKGGLDEQFF	TGCAGCGTTGATAAAGGGGGCCTCGATGAGCAGTTCTTC
TRBV28	TRBD1	many	TRBJ2-3	15	CASSTPEGASDTQYF	TGTGCCAGCAGTACCCCCGAGGGGGCATCAGATACGCAGTATTTT
TRBV6-6	TRBD2	many	TRBJ2-1	13	CASSSSGSNEQFF	TGTGCCAGCAGTTCTAGCGGGAGCAATGAGCAGTTCTTC
TRBV30	TRBD2	-	TRBJ2-7	14	CAWSWEGITYEQYF	TGTGCCTGGAGTTGGGAGGGAATCACCTACGAGCAGTACTTC
TRBV12-3/TRBV12-4	-	few	TRBJ2-7	11	CASTHSSEQYF	TGTGCCAGCACCCACAGCTCCGAGCAGTACTTC
TRBV12-3/TRBV12-4	-	many	TRBJ1-1	14	CASSPRTLNTEAFF	TGTGCCAGCAGCCCACGGACCCTCAACACTGAAGCTTTCTTT
TRBV29-1	-	many	TRBJ2-2	15	CSVVDSKTNTGELFF	TGCAGCGTTGTGGACAGCAAAACGAACACCGGGGAGCTGTTTTTT
TRBV24-1	-	many	TRBJ2-3	14	CATSDRGMRDTQYF	TGTGCCACCAGTGATCGAGGGATGAGAGATACGCAGTATTTT
TRBV24-1	TRBD1	-	TRBJ2-4	17	CATSVGTGKGAKNIQYF	TGTGCCACCAGTGTTGGGACAGGGAAAGGGGCCAAAAACATTCAGTACTTC
TRBV27	-	many	TRBJ2-2	15	CASMEVGTNTGELFF	TGTGCCAGCATGGAGGTCGGAACGAACACCGGGGAGCTGTTTTTT
TRBV20-1	TRBD2	-	TRBJ2-7	17	CSARDLQAGGVSYEQYF	TGCAGTGCTAGAGATTTACAGGCGGGGGGGGTCTCCTACGAGCAGTACTTC
TRBV7-2	TRBD2	many	TRBJ2-7	15	CASRSGSGIPYEQYF	TGTGCCAGCAGGTCGGGAAGCGGGATCCCCTACGAGCAGTACTTC
TRBV5-1	-	many	TRBJ2-7	13	CASKPSGEYEQYF	TGCGCCAGCAAGCCGTCGGGGGAGTACGAGCAGTACTTC
TRBV19	-	-	TRBJ1-1	16	CASSPSGSHMFTEAFF	TGTGCCAGTAGTCCATCAGGGTCCCATATGTTCACTGAAGCTTTCTTT
TRBV28	-	many	TRBJ2-5	13	CASTAGDRETQYF	TGTGCCAGCACCGCCGGGGACCGAGAGACCCAGTACTTC
TRBV5-4	-	many	TRBJ2-2	14	CASSLAAGPGELFF	TGTGCCAGCAGCTTGGCCGCAGGGCCCGGGGAGCTGTTTTTT
TRBV20-1	-	many	TRBJ2-3	14	CSARDFGTMDTQYF	TGCAGTGCTAGAGACTTCGGAACAATGGATACGCAGTATTTT
TRBV6-5	TRBD1	-	TRBJ1-6	16	CASSYSPGGSNSPLHF	TGTGCCAGCAGTTACTCGCCAGGGGGTTCGAATTCACCCCTCCACTTT
TRBV20-1	-	few	TRBJ1-2	12	CSAREGNYGYTF	TGCAGTGCTAGAGAGGGGAACTATGGCTACACCTTC
TRBV5-1	TRBD2	few	TRBJ2-7	14	CASTSGTRSSEQYF	TGCGCCAGCACTTCCGGGACTAGAAGTTCCGAGCAGTACTTC
TRBV20-1	TRBD2	many	TRBJ2-1	12	CSGTGGGNEQFF	TGCAGTGGCACGGGCGGGGGTAATGAGCAGTTCTTC
TRBV5-1	TRBD2	few	TRBJ2-7	19	CASSLSPSAGGPVRHEQYF	TGCGCCAGCAGCTTGAGCCCCTCTGCGGGAGGGCCGGTGAGGCACGAGCAGTACTTC
TRBV27	-	few	TRBJ2-7	14	CATKTGVGGYEQYF	TGTGCCACCAAAACAGGGGTCGGGGGCTACGAGCAGTACTTC
TRBV7-8	-	-	TRBJ1-4	16	CASSLEGPGFLEKLFF	TGTGCCAGCAGCTTAGAGGGCCCGGGTTTCCTTGAAAAACTGTTTTTT
TRBV7-6	-	-	TRBJ1-1	12	CASSPGFTEAFF	TGTGCCAGCAGCCCCGGGTTTACTGAAGCTTTCTTT
TRBV7-9	-	-	TRBJ1-4	12	CASSLRGTAIFF	TGTGCCAGCAGCTTAAGAGGGACCGCGATCTTTTTT
TRBV7-9	-	many	TRBJ2-7	14	CASSLGAMSFEQYF	TGTGCCAGCAGCTTAGGGGCGATGTCCTTCGAGCAGTACTTC
TRBV24-1	-	-	TRBJ2-5	15	CATSALGAPGETQYF	TGTGCCACCAGTGCACTGGGGGCCCCTGGAGAGACCCAGTACTTC
TRBV7-2	TRBD2	-	TRBJ2-7	14	CASSTGLVPLEQYF	TGTGCCAGCAGCACCGGACTAGTTCCCTTAGAGCAGTACTTC
TRBV12-3/TRBV12-4	-	-	TRBJ1-4	14	CASSLEGVAGGLFF	TGTGCCAGCAGTTTAGAGGGGGTTGCGGGGGGACTGTTTTTT
TRBV5-5	-	few	TRBJ2-2	15	CASSLIGQGTGELFF	TGTGCCAGCAGCCTCATAGGCCAAGGGACCGGGGAGCTGTTTTTT
TRBV12-3/TRBV12-4	-	many	TRBJ2-2	12	CASRRPTGELFF	TGTGCCAGCAGACGTCCCACCGGGGAGCTGTTTTTT
TRBV5-1	-	many	TRBJ1-5	18	CASSLGDRSLYSNQPQHF	TGCGCCAGCAGCTTGGGGGACCGATCCCTCTATAGCAATCAGCCCCAGCATTTT
TRBV25-1	TRBD2	-	TRBJ2-7	14	CASSPSGKIYEQYF	TGTGCCAGCAGTCCTAGCGGGAAAATTTACGAGCAGTACTTC
TRBV5-1	-	few	TRBJ1-2	15	CASSLAHPGVYGYTF	TGCGCCAGCAGCTTGGCCCACCCCGGGGTCTATGGCTACACCTTC
TRBV19	-	-	TRBJ1-2	15	CASRKLTGFNYGYTF	TGTGCCAGTAGAAAATTGACAGGTTTTAACTATGGCTACACCTTC
TRBV5-4	-	-	TRBJ2-3	14	CASSEQIITDTQYF	TGTGCCAGCAGCGAGCAAATAATTACAGATACGCAGTATTTT
TRBV11-2	TRBD1	few	TRBJ2-1	16	CASRPLVGTGWNEQFF	TGTGCCAGCAGGCCTCTGGTCGGGACAGGGTGGAATGAGCAGTTCTTC
TRBV25-1	-	few	TRBJ1-2	12	CASSLSGSGYTF	TGTGCCAGCAGCTTGTCGGGGTCTGGCTACACCTTC
TRBV4-3	TRBD1	-	TRBJ1-5	16	CASSQDYDRGNQPQHF	TGCGCCAGCAGCCAAGATTACGACAGGGGCAATCAGCCCCAGCATTTT
TRBV9	TRBD1	-	TRBJ2-1	15	CASSLQTGGKNEQFF	TGTGCCAGCAGCCTACAGACAGGGGGCAAGAATGAGCAGTTCTTC
TRBV7-3	-	few	TRBJ2-1	15	CASSLSPNPRNEQFF	TGTGCCAGCAGCTTAAGTCCCAACCCGCGCAATGAGCAGTTCTTC
TRBV2	-	-	TRBJ1-2	13	CASVETPDYGYTF	TGTGCCAGTGTAGAGACGCCCGACTATGGCTACACCTTC
TRBV18	-	-	TRBJ2-2	13	CASSPPLAGELFF	TGTGCCAGCTCACCTCCTCTGGCCGGGGAGCTGTTTTTT
TRBV12-3/TRBV12-4	-	many	TRBJ2-2	16	CASSLPQEAYTGELFF	TGTGCCAGCAGTTTGCCGCAAGAGGCCTACACCGGGGAGCTGTTTTTT
TRBV27	-	few	TRBJ2-3	16	CASSFFGTRSTDTQYF	TGTGCCAGCAGTTTTTTCGGGACTCGGAGCACAGATACGCAGTATTTT
TRBV18	-	few	TRBJ2-2	16	CASSPLEPVNTGELFF	TGTGCCAGCTCACCACTTGAGCCAGTTAACACCGGGGAGCTGTTTTTT
TRBV6-2/TRBV6-3	-	few	TRBJ2-3	14	CASSYRPQPDTQYF	TGTGCCAGCAGTTACCGCCCTCAGCCCGATACGCAGTATTTT
TRBV6-2/TRBV6-3	TRBD2	once	TRBJ2-1	14	CASSHQGLASEQFF	TGTGCCAGCAGTCACCAGGGACTAGCTAGTGAGCAGTTCTTC
TRBV29-1	-	many	TRBJ2-3	13	CSVGNLRTDTQYF	TGCAGCGTTGGTAACTTGCGCACAGATACGCAGTATTTT
TRBV3-1	-	many	TRBJ2-7	14	CASSQVEGPYEQYF	TGTGCCAGCAGCCAAGTGGAGGGGCCCTACGAGCAGTACTTC